One sample yielded the 4 T cell receptor beta chains listed below, sequenced in a study of radiation and T cells in renal cell carcinoma. As for time point: blood 4 weeks post-SBRT, at nephrectomy. As to treatment: 15 Gy SBRT to primary tumor, nephrectomy 4 weeks later. Measured with immunoSEQ multiplex PCR; TCRdb has only the in-frame clones, and not every one. The profile shows about 170,000 clones, around 90% of them singletons. The sequencing here drew on blood, taken from a patient whose treatment included radiotherapy and nephrectomy. These receptors all stem from a woman between 45 and 60 years old with renal cell carcinoma.

V and J are TRBV18 and TRBJ1-4; D unclear. Per germline, CDR1 KGHSH and CDR2 LQKENI. The CDR3 runs 13 residues. The V gene lost 3 bases and the J gene lost 8 bases, with 10 bases spanning the gap. Here the CDR3 reads CASSPPGQEKLFF. As DNA, the CDR3 is TGTGCCAGCTCACCCCCCGGGCAGGAAAAACTGTTTTTT.

The rearrangement uses TRBV5-1 and TRBJ2-5; D is uncertain. The CDR3 is 14 amino acids. The germline CDR1 and CDR2 sequences are SGHRS and YFSETQ. V was shortened by 4 bases and J by 1 base, with 11 bases between the two germline ends. The CDR3 nucleotides read TGCGCCAGCAGCCCTTCCCGGACCCAAGAGACCCAGTACTTC. Amino acids: CASSPSRTQETQYF.

This clone was detected once. The chain joins TRBV6-1 to TRBJ1-2; D is unresolved. This CDR3 has 14 amino acids. The V end was cut by 3 bases, the J end by 0 bases, with 8 bases between. Germline V gives CDR1 MNHNS, CDR2 SASEGT. The DNA for the CDR3 is TGTGCCAGCAGTGATCCCATGACTAACTATGGCTACACCTTC. This gives the protein CASSDPMTNYGYTF.

The chain couples TRBV19 to TRBJ1-5; 10 bases fit TRBD1. There are 14 residues in the CDR3. V was clipped by 9 bases and J by 4 bases; unmatched bases: 6. The germline CDR1 and CDR2 sequences are LNHDA and SQIVND (reference sequence). The CDR3 reads CASQDRGWNQPQHF. In nucleotides, the CDR3 is TGTGCCAGCCAGGACAGGGGGTGGAATCAGCCCCAGCATTTT.